The clone carrying this T cell receptor beta chain was counted once. Germline loops: CDR1 MGHRA, CDR2 YSYEKL. The CDR3 length is 17 residues. The V gene end was trimmed by 1 base and the J gene end by 0 bases; junction bases not matched to a gene: 6. This record comes from a study of blood T cell repertoires in COVID-19. Profiling relied on immunoSEQ multiplex PCR, and the TCRdb table lists in-frame clones only, not all of them. The table lists 100,000 to 150,000 clones, roughly 82% of them singletons. This receptor was obtained from a human donor in a cohort sampled during active COVID-19. This chain connects TRBV4-1 to TRBJ2-1; 7 nucleotides align to TRBD2. Sample: peripheral blood. The CDR3 nucleotides are TGCGCCAGCAGCCAAGGGGTAGCGGGTTACTCCTACAATGAGCAGTTCTTC. Encoded protein: CASSQGVAGYSYNEQFF.